Listed here are 27 T cell receptor beta chains from one sample, sequenced in a study of cytomegalovirus exposure and HLA in healthy donors. The PCR employed 60 Vbeta primers together with 13 Jbeta primers. TCRdb's table, derived via immunoSEQ multiplex PCR, lists solely in-frame clones and lacks some. Of 150,000 or so clones listed, over 60% are singletons. The source material was PBMCs. These receptors all come from a middle-aged woman in good health and CMV-seronegative.

This rearrangement joins TRBV6-5 to TRBJ1-6; D uncertain. This CDR3 is built from 15 residues. Trimming removed 6 bases from V and 6 bases from J, with 15 bases in between. The germline V gene has CDR1 MNHEY and CDR2 SVGAGI. This CDR3 is CASRLGGRSNSPLHF. The DNA of the CDR3 is TGTGCCAGCAGGTTGGGCGGGCGGAGTAATTCACCCCTCCACTTT.

V gene TRBV19 combines with J gene TRBJ2-7; D perhaps matches TRBD2 (5 bases). CDR1 is LNHDA, CDR2 SQIVND, per germline (reference sequence). There are 13 residues in the CDR3. Trimming pared 1 base from V and 3 bases from J, leaving 7 bases between. The CDR3, as DNA: TGTGCCAGTAGTATAGTGGGGAGCTACGAGCAGTACTTC. Amino acid sequence: CASSIVGSYEQYF. Drawing the rest from reference TRBV19 and TRBJ2-7, the complete variable domain is DGGITQSPKYLFRKEGQNVTLSCEQNLNHDAMYWYRQDPGQGLRLIYYSQIVNDFQKGDIAEGYSVSREKKESFPLTVTSAQKNPTAFYLCASSIVGSYEQYFGPGTRLTVT.

The chain has TRBV2 and TRBJ2-6, with D unresolved. Per germline, CDR1 SNHLY and CDR2 FYNNEI. V lost 8 bases and J 0 bases, leaving 11 bases between the germline ends. The CDR3 has 15 amino acids. CDR3 protein: CASARRLSGANVLTF. The CDR3 nucleotides are TGTGCCAGCGCCAGGCGCCTCTCTGGGGCCAACGTCCTGACTTTC.

The chain carries TRBV5-1 and TRBJ2-3; D is uncertain. This CDR3 contains 14 residues. Trimming took 0 bases from V and 3 from J, leaving 8 bases between them. In germline, CDR1 is SGHRS, CDR2 YFSETQ. The CDR3 protein is CASSLEFSTDTQYF. CDR3 bases: TGCGCCAGCAGCTTGGAATTCTCGACAGATACGCAGTATTTT.

CDR3 in amino acids: CASSEDRGETQYF. CDR3 coding DNA: TGTGCCAGCAGTGAGGACAGGGGGGAGACCCAGTACTTC. The chain recombines TRBV6-1 with TRBJ2-5, with 10 bases that match TRBD1. CDR1 is MNHNS and CDR2 is SASEGT in the germline V gene. V shed 3 bases and J 5 bases; nucleotides not matched to a gene: 0. The CDR3 loop spans 13 amino acids.

This clone was observed once. The chain joins TRBV11-1 to TRBJ1-2; 7 bases are shared with TRBD1. This CDR3 region has 14 residues. With V trimmed by 4 bases and J by 3 bases, 5 bases remained unmatched. Germline V gene data show CDR1 as SGHAT and CDR2 as FQDESV (reference sequence). CDR3 nucleotides: TGTGCCAGCAGCTCCGACAGGGTAGACTATGGCTACACCTTC. Its translation is CASSSDRVDYGYTF.

The chain is built from TRBV7-9 and TRBJ1-4, with 8 nucleotides matching TRBD1. J was trimmed by 7 bases and V by 4 bases; bases with no gene match: 14. The CDR3 is 17 amino acids. Germline CDR1 and CDR2: SEHNR and FQNEAQ (reference sequence). CDR3 nucleotide sequence: TGTGCCAGCAGCTCAACCGAGCGACAGGGGAGGGGTGAAAAACTGTTTTTT. This codes for CASSSTERQGRGEKLFF.

V is TRBV29-1 and J is TRBJ2-2; the D gene is possibly TRBD1 (5 bases). The V gene's germline CDR1 is SQVTM and CDR2 ANQGSEA. There are 13 residues in the CDR3. The V and J ends lost 4 bases and 2 bases respectively, with 8 bases between them. The CDR3 spells CSVGQLNTGELFF. CDR3 in DNA: TGCAGCGTTGGACAGCTAAACACCGGGGAGCTGTTTTTT.

The rearrangement links TRBV5-5 to TRBJ1-1; 10 nucleotides align to TRBD1. V trimming: 3 bases; J trimming: 3 bases; junction bases outside the gene matches: 5. CDR3 size: 15 residues. CDR1 and CDR2 (germline): SGHKS, YYEKEE (reference sequence). CDR3 coding DNA: TGTGCCAGCAGCTGGGGACAGGGGTTGGACACTGAAGCTTTCTTT. Translation gives CASSWGQGLDTEAFF.

The chain links TRBV7-3 to TRBJ2-2, with D tentatively TRBD1 (5 bases). Germline V gene lookup returns CDR1 SGHTA and CDR2 FQGTGA. The CDR3 length is 13 residues. V was pared by 5 bases and J by 5 bases, with 9 bases between. In DNA, the CDR3 is TGTGCCAGCAGCGCAGGGCTAACCGGGGAGCTGTTTTTT. Its translation is CASSAGLTGELFF. Variable domain in full (rest from reference TRBV7-3 and TRBJ2-2): GAGVSQTPSNKVTEKGKYVELRCDPISGHTALYWYRQSLGQGPEFLIYFQGTGAADDSGLPNDRFFAVRPEGSVSTLKIQRTERGDSAVYLCASSAGLTGELFFGEGSRLTVL.

This clone has a single count. The V and J genes are TRBV10-3 and TRBJ1-2; no clear D gene. CDR3 length equals 13 residues. V dropped 0 bases and J dropped 4 bases, with 6 bases sitting between them. In germline, CDR1 is ENHRY, CDR2 SYGVKD. The CDR3 DNA follows: TGTGCCATCAGTGAGTCACCGGTCTATGGCTACACCTTC. This sequence encodes CAISESPVYGYTF.

The gene calls are TRBV5-1 and TRBJ2-7; 7 bases are shared with TRBD1. From germline, CDR1 is SGHRS and CDR2 YFSETQ. V lost 4 bases to trimming and J lost 2 bases; unmatched junction nucleotides: 9. CDR3 length: 15 residues. CDR3 protein: CASSAGGPGPYEQYF. The CDR3 DNA reads TGCGCCAGCAGCGCAGGGGGTCCCGGTCCCTACGAGCAGTACTTC.

This clone was observed a few times. The chain recombines TRBV28 with TRBJ1-6; D call uncertain. V dropped 1 base and J dropped 8 bases, with 18 bases sitting between them. The CDR3 length is 17 residues. From germline, CDR1 is MDHEN and CDR2 SYDVKM. CDR3 residues: CASSLYPAGLAHSPLHF. The CDR3 DNA sequence: TGTGCCAGCAGTTTATATCCGGCGGGGTTGGCTCATTCACCCCTCCACTTT.

The V and J genes are TRBV2 and TRBJ2-3, with TRBD1 as a possible D gene (6 bases). V lost 4 bases to trimming and J lost 5 bases, with 13 bases between them. The CDR3 sequence is 14 residues long. The germline V gene has CDR1 SNHLY and CDR2 FYNNEI. In nucleotides, the CDR3 is TGTGCCAGCAGTGTCGATCTACAGGGAGATACGCAGTATTTT. Translating it yields CASSVDLQGDTQYF. Full variable domain (rest looked up from reference TRBV2 and TRBJ2-3): EPEVTQTPSHQVTQMGQEVILRCVPISNHLYFYWYRQILGQKVEFLVSFYNNEISEKSEIFDDQFSVERPDGSNFTLKIRSTKLEDSAMYFCASSVDLQGDTQYFGPGTRLTVL.

The CDR3 region has the DNA TGTGCCAGCAGTTTAGGCACAGATACGCAGTATTTT. It specifies CASSLGTDTQYF. This chain connects TRBV2 to TRBJ2-3; no clear D gene. This CDR3 is built from 12 residues. The V end was cut by 5 bases, the J end by 1 base, with 4 bases between. The germline gives CDR1 SNHLY, CDR2 FYNNEI.

Details on this clone: Germline and junction disagree at one end, which may indicate a read error. Other DNA sequences of this sample code for an identical CDR3. The chain has TRBV6-1 and TRBJ1-2; a weak D match, TRBD1 (5 bases). The CDR3 is 14 residues long. CDR1 is MNHNS, CDR2 SASEGT, per germline. The CDR3 DNA reads as TGTGCCAGTAGTGAAGCGCTTCGGGGGAACGGCTACACCTTC. Translating it yields CASSEALRGNGYTF.

J is TRBJ2-3 and V is TRBV27; 12 positions match TRBD2. CDR3 length equals 16 residues. V was pared by 3 bases and J by 5 bases, with 6 bases of the junction left unmatched. CDR1 is MNHEY, CDR2 SMNVEV, per germline (reference sequence). The CDR3 sequence is CASSFRLAGGIDTQYF. The CDR3 nucleotides read TGTGCCAGCAGTTTCCGGCTAGCGGGGGGGATAGATACGCAGTATTTT.

CDR3 sequence: CASSEWGERGSSYNEQFF. The DNA for the CDR3 is TGCGCCAGCAGTGAGTGGGGGGAGCGGGGGAGCTCCTACAATGAGCAGTTCTTC. The rearrangement uses TRBV10-1 and TRBJ2-1; TRBD2 aligns across 8 bases. From germline, CDR1 is WNHNN and CDR2 SYGVQD (reference sequence). J gave up 0 bases and V 1 base, and 8 bases lay outside the gene matches. This CDR3 comprises 18 residues.

CDR3 bases: TGCGCCAGCAGCTCGGGTAGCTCCTACGAGCAGTACTTC. Protein product: CASSSGSSYEQYF. The gene calls are TRBV5-1 and TRBJ2-5; D unclear. The J call may be faulty, since TRBJ2-7 better matches the DNA end. Germline lookup yields CDR1 SGHRS and CDR2 YFSETQ. The CDR3 runs to 13 residues.

The chain combines TRBV28 with TRBJ1-1; the D is unclear. This CDR3 contains 11 residues. Germline assignment: CDR1 MDHEN and CDR2 SYDVKM. Trimming pared 7 bases from V and 5 bases from J, leaving 8 bases between. The CDR3 nucleotides read TGTGCCAGCACGAGTTGGACTGAAGCTTTCTTT. Residues: CASTSWTEAFF.

The chain is built from TRBV11-2 and TRBJ1-4; D gene ambiguous. There are 15 residues in the CDR3. Between the trimmed V and J ends, which lost 2 bases and 3 bases, there was a span of 10 bases. CDR1 and CDR2 (germline): SGHAT, FQNNGV. CDR3 amino acids: CASSLIGSPNEKLFF. As DNA, the CDR3 is TGTGCCAGCAGCTTAATCGGGTCGCCTAATGAAAAACTGTTTTTT.

The rearrangement links TRBV4-2 to TRBJ2-7; 11 nucleotides line up with TRBD2. Germline V gene sequence: CDR1 LGHNA, CDR2 YNFKEQ. There are 15 residues in the CDR3. V lost 4 bases, J lost 0 bases, and 2 bases stayed unmatched. CDR3 nucleotide sequence: TGTGCCAGCAGCCTAGCGGGGGGGGACTCCTACGAGCAGTACTTC. It yields the protein CASSLAGGDSYEQYF.

This rearrangement joins TRBV27 to TRBJ1-6; D is unresolved. V dropped 1 base and J dropped 7 bases, with 8 bases sitting between them. Germline CDR1 reads MNHEY; CDR2 reads SMNVEV (reference sequence). CDR3 length: 14 amino acids. CDR3 protein: CASSLFGRNSPLHF. CDR3 sequence (DNA): TGTGCCAGCAGTTTATTTGGTAGAAATTCACCCCTCCACTTT.

The V and J genes are TRBV10-2 and TRBJ1-2, with D possibly matching TRBD1 (6 bases). This CDR3 has 12 residues. The V end was cut by 5 bases, the J end by 7 bases, with 11 bases between. The V gene's germline CDR1 is WSHSY and CDR2 SAAADI. The CDR3 DNA is TGCGCCAGCAGTTCTACAGGGACTGGCTACACCTTC. Protein product: CASSSTGTGYTF.

This clone has more than one count but fewer than ten. J is TRBJ2-7 and V is TRBV10-3, with D uncertain. CDR1 and CDR2 (germline): ENHRY, SYGVKD. Trimming stripped 8 bases from V and 3 bases from J, with 8 bases between. The CDR3 spans 11 residues. The CDR3, as DNA: TGTGCCATCCGAGGAGTCTACGAGCAGTACTTC. Its protein is CAIRGVYEQYF.

The chain recombines TRBV5-1 with TRBJ1-6; no clear D. The ends were cut back, 1 base at V and 10 bases at J, with 9 bases in the middle. Germline values: CDR1 SGHRS, CDR2 YFSETQ. There are 13 residues in the CDR3. CDR3 loop: CASSLSRESPLHF. The CDR3 coding sequence is TGCGCCAGCAGCTTGTCTCGTGAGTCACCCCTCCACTTT.

The chain links TRBV5-5 to TRBJ2-5, with TRBD1 matching over 7 bases. This CDR3 region has 14 residues. Germline values: CDR1 SGHKS, CDR2 YYEKEE (reference sequence). The V and J ends lost 3 bases and 9 bases, in that order; junction bases with no gene match: 11. The CDR3 nucleotides are TGTGCCAGCAGCTCACAGGGGCAAAGTTTGGCCCAGTACTTC. Its protein is CASSSQGQSLAQYF.